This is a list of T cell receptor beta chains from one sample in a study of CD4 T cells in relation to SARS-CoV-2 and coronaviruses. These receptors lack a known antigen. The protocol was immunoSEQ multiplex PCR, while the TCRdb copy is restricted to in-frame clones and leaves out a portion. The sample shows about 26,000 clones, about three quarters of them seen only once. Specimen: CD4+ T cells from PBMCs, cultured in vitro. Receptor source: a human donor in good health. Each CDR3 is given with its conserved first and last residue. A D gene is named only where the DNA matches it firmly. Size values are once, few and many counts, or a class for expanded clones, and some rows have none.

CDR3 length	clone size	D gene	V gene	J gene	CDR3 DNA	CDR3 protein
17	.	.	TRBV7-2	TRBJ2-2	TGTGCCAGCAGCTTAGCCGAGGGGGTTGCGAACACCGGGGAGCTGTTTTTT	CASSLAEGVANTGELFF
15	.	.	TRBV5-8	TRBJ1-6	TGTGCCAGCAGCTTGAATGGGTGGCATAATTCACCCCTCCACTTT	CASSLNGWHNSPLHF
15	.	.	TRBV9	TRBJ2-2	TGTGCCAGCAGCCCCGGGGCAGCGAACACCGGGGAGCTGTTTTTT	CASSPGAANTGELFF
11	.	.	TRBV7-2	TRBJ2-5	TGTGCCAGCAGCCTCGTAGAGTCCCAGTACTTC	CASSLVESQYF
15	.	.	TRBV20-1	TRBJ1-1	TGCAGTGCTAGTAACGCCATGCAGCTGAACACTGAAGCTTTCTTT	CSASNAMQLNTEAFF
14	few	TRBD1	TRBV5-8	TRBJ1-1	TGTGCCAGCAGCCAAGGACAGGGTATCACTGAAGCTTTCTTT	CASSQGQGITEAFF
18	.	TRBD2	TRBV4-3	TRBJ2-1	TGCGCCAGCAGCCAGAGGGGGGCGGGGGGCGGCTCCTACAATGAGCAGTTCTTC	CASSQRGAGGGSYNEQFF
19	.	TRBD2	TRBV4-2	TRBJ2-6	TGTGCCAGCAGCCAAGTGGCGGGAGGACGCATATCTGGGGCCAACGTCCTGACTTTC	CASSQVAGGRISGANVLTF
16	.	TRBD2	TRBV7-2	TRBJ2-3	TGTGCCAGCAGCTTCAGACTAGCGGGAGGACGAGATACGCAGTATTTT	CASSFRLAGGRDTQYF
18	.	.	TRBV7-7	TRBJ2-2	TGTGCTAGCAGCTTAAGGGAAGGGGCCCTCCTTAACACCGGGGAGCTGTTTTTT	CASSLREGALLNTGELFF
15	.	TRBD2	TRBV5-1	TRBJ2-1	TGCGCCAGCAGCCGCTTAGCGGGGGGGGACAATGAGCAGTTCTTC	CASSRLAGGDNEQFF
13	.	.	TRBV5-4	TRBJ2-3	TGTGCCAGCAGCTTGGGGTGGGCAGATACGCAGTATTTT	CASSLGWADTQYF
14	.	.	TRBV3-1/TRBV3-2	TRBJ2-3	TGTGCCAGCAGCCAAGAGGGAATTTCGGATACGCAGTATTTT	CASSQEGISDTQYF
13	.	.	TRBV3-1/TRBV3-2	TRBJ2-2	TGTGCCAGCAGCCAGAGGGTCACCGGGGAGCTGTTTTTT	CASSQRVTGELFF
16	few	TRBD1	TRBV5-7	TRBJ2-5	TGTGCCAGCAGCTTGGGGACAGGCCCGATTGGGGAGACCCAGTACTTC	CASSLGTGPIGETQYF
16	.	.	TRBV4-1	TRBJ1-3	TGCGCCAGCAGCCCCTGGGGGGCCGGGGTTCGAAACACCATATATTTT	CASSPWGAGVRNTIYF
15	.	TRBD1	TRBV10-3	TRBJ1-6	TGTGCCAGCCGTGGACAGGGAATGTATAATTCACCCCTCCACTTT	CASRGQGMYNSPLHF
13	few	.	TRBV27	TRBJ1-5	TGTGCCAGCAGTTCCGGGCTAGGGCAGCCCCAGCATTTT	CASSSGLGQPQHF
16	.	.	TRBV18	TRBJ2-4	TGTGCCAGCTCACTGAAGAGGGAAGGGAACAAAAACATTCAGTACTTC	CASSLKREGNKNIQYF
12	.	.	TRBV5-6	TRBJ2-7	TGTGCCAGCAGCTTGCACATCAACGAGCAGTACTTC	CASSLHINEQYF
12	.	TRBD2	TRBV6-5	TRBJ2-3	TGTGCCAGCGGACGGGGGGGGGATACGCAGTATTTT	CASGRGGDTQYF
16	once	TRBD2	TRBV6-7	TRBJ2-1	TGTGCCAGCAGTTACCGCGGGGGACCTAGCGGGGGTCCGCAGTTCTTC	CASSYRGGPSGGPQFF
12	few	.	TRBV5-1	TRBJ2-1	TGCGCCAGCAGCTTGGCCTTGAGTGAGCAGTTCTTC	CASSLALSEQFF
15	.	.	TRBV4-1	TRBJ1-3	TGCGCCAGCAGCCAAGATGCAGGGTCTGGAAACACCATATATTTT	CASSQDAGSGNTIYF
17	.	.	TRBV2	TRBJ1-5	TGTGCCAGCAGTGAAAGTCTCGGGTATTGGGGCAATCAGCCCCAGCATTTT	CASSESLGYWGNQPQHF
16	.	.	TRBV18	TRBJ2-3	TGTGCCAGCTCCTCTGGGGGGTCTGGAGGCACAGATACGCAGTATTTT	CASSSGGSGGTDTQYF
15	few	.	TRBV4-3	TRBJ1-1	TGCGCCAGCAGCCAACATGCCTCACCCAACACTGAAGCTTTCTTT	CASSQHASPNTEAFF
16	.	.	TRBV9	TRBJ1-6	TGTGCCAGCAGCCTCACAGACAGCTCCTATAATTCACCCCTCCACTTT	CASSLTDSSYNSPLHF
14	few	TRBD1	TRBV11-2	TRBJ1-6	TGTGCCAGCAGCCGGGACAGGGGGCTGTCACCCCTCCACTTT	CASSRDRGLSPLHF
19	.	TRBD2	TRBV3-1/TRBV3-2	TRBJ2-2	TGTGCCAGCAGCCAAGGGTTAACGGGACAGCGGGGGGACACCGGGGAGCTGTTTTTT	CASSQGLTGQRGDTGELFF
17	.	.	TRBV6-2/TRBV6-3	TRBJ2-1	TGTGCCAGCAGTTACTCTCTCTATGCGAGCGGGTTTAATGAGCAGTTCTTC	CASSYSLYASGFNEQFF
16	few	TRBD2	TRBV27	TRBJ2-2	TGTGCCAGCAGTTCCGGGACTAGCGGGGTCACCGGGGAGCTGTTTTTT	CASSSGTSGVTGELFF
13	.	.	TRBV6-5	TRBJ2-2	TGTGCCAGCAGTTTGGGACTTACCGGGGAGCTGTTTTTT	CASSLGLTGELFF
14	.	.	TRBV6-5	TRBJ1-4	TGTGCCAGCAGTTTCAACTGGGAAGACGAAAAACTGTTTTTT	CASSFNWEDEKLFF
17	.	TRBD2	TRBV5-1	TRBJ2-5	TGCGCCAGCAGCCCCGAGACTAGCGGGGCTTTCCAAGAGACCCAGTACTTC	CASSPETSGAFQETQYF